The 5 T cell receptor beta chains reported below all come from one sample, sequenced in a study of blood T cell repertoires in COVID-19 (dated by TCRdb to 2020 to 2021). Library preparation used the immunoSEQ multiplex PCR assay. TCRdb took this table from immuneACCESS and kept in-frame rearrangements with V and J called. Such tables lack part of the clones; where checked against another copy, unresolved V genes explain under half of the gap, and the rest is unexplained. This sample gives more than 150,000 clones in total; roughly 80% of them show up just once. The leading ten clones occupy roughly 14% of the sample. The material sequenced was peripheral blood. Every receptor here comes from a woman of 80 years or more with acute or convalescent COVID-19.

J is TRBJ1-6 and V is TRBV19; no definite D call. The ends were cut back, 3 bases at V and 0 bases at J, with 6 bases in the middle. CDR1 LNHDA and CDR2 SQIVND come from the germline V gene (reference sequence). The CDR3 is 15 residues long. CDR3 residues: CASSMFSSYNSPLHF. DNA for the CDR3: TGTGCCAGTAGTATGTTCTCCTCCTATAATTCACCCCTCCACTTT. The variable domain in full, with the rest retrieved from reference TRBV19 and TRBJ1-6, is DGGITQSPKYLFRKEGQNVTLSCEQNLNHDAMYWYRQDPGQGLRLIYYSQIVNDFQKGDIAEGYSVSREKKESFPLTVTSAQKNPTAFYLCASSMFSSYNSPLHFGNGTRLTVT.

The genes are TRBV6-6 and TRBJ1-6, with unresolved D. This CDR3 has 14 residues. The germline CDR1 and CDR2 sequences are MNHNY and SVGAGI (reference sequence). Trimming shortened V by 0 bases and J by 10 bases, and 10 bases separated the two germline ends. The DNA of the CDR3 is TGTGCCAGCAGTTACTCGACTATAGGGTCACCCCTCCACTTT. Amino acid sequence: CASSYSTIGSPLHF.

V and J are TRBV5-1 and TRBJ2-2; TRBD2 might be the D (6 bases). Germline assignment: CDR1 SGHRS and CDR2 YFSETQ. V was trimmed by 0 bases and J by 9 bases, leaving 12 bases between them. The CDR3 has 14 residues. The CDR3 nucleotides read TGCGCCAGCAGCTTGGACCGGGGGTTCAGGGAGCTGTTTTTT. Translation gives CASSLDRGFRELFF.

This chain connects TRBV6-5 to TRBJ1-3; D is undetermined. Germline V lookup: CDR1 MNHEY, CDR2 SVGAGI. V lost 0 bases and J 2 bases, leaving 11 bases between the germline ends. CDR3 length: 16 amino acids. The CDR3 sequence is CASSYSGQPPGNTIYF. DNA of the CDR3: TGTGCCAGCAGTTACTCGGGCCAGCCCCCTGGAAACACCATATATTTT.

The chain joins TRBV5-1 to TRBJ1-6, with a weak D call TRBD1 (5 bases). V was shortened by 0 bases and J by 4 bases, with 8 bases between the two germline ends. Germline assignment: CDR1 SGHRS and CDR2 YFSETQ. This CDR3 is 15 amino acids long. The CDR3 region is CASSLAQGYNSPLHF. Here the CDR3 DNA reads TGCGCCAGCAGCTTGGCGCAGGGTTATAATTCACCCCTCCACTTT. The full variable domain, in which reference TRBV5-1 and TRBJ1-6 provide the parts outside the CDR3, is KAGVTQTPRYLIKTRGQQVTLSCSPISGHRSVSWYQQTPGQGLQFLFEYFSETQRNKGNFPGRFSGRQFSNSRSEMNVSTLELGDSALYLCASSLAQGYNSPLHFGNGTRLTVT.